Listed here is a single T cell receptor beta chain. These data are taken from a study of shared clonotypes between healthy human individuals. Germline V lookup: CDR1 MNHEY, CDR2 SMNVEV (reference sequence). Trimming took off 3 bases at V and 5 bases at J, with 7 bases between the two ends. This CDR3 spans 13 amino acids. CD8 cells regarded as naive lacked CD45RO, were positively chosen for CCR7, and omitted terminally differentiated effector memory CD45RA+ cells. Study processing details: Without quality scores, immunoSEQ junctional reads could not be filtered like full-length reads. TCRdb keeps only in-frame clones here, not all; method: immunoSEQ multiplex PCR. The D gene and trimming were derived from the DNA, and the V and J assignments and clone size from that table. The data show fewer than 800,000 clones, roughly 94% seen once.

This chain connects TRBV27 to TRBJ1-4; D unresolved. The sequencing input was naive CD8+ T cells sorted from blood. This receptor was obtained from a man aged 25-45 years in good health. This CDR3 reads CASSFSGNEKLFF. The CDR3 DNA sequence: TGTGCCAGCAGTTTTTCCGGGAATGAAAAACTGTTTTTT.